These 20 T cell receptor beta chains were sequenced from one sample in a study of vaccination and CD4 T cells after COVID-19. The study sequenced cultured CD4+ T cell DNA using the Oncomine TCR Beta short-read assay. Via MiXCR, TCRdb re-called the PCR reads, giving one row per CDR3 protein. The data show approximately 4,000 distinct CDR3 sequences, around a sixth seen once. Treatment noted: roughly 11-day PBMC culture with coronavirus spike peptide pools or control peptides (ViraFEST assay). Their target antigens are unknown. Sequencing was performed on CD4+ T cells from blood, cultured in vitro. The source is a human donor who had recovered from COVID-19.

On this clonotype itself: At one of its ends the junction is not consistent with the germline gene, which may arise from a read error. This sequence joins TRBV20-1 and TRBJ2-1, with a weak D call TRBD2 (7 bases). In germline, CDR1 is DFQATT, CDR2 SNEGSKA (reference sequence). This CDR3 contains 14 residues. CDR3 in amino acids: CSARLRGGLNGQFF. CDR3 DNA: TGCAGTGCTAGATTGAGGGGGGGCCTCAATGGGCAGTTCTTC.

The chain has TRBV3-1 and TRBJ1-1; D possibly corresponds to TRBD1 (5 bases). The CDR3 covers 14 residues. CDR1 is LGHDT and CDR2 is YNNKEL in the germline V gene (reference sequence). Trimming stripped 1 base from V and 4 bases from J, with 10 bases between. The CDR3 region has the DNA TGTGCCAGCAGCCAAGTCCCAGGGAGCACTGAAGCTTTCTTT. Translating gives CASSQVPGSTEAFF.

This clonotype is medium-sized (0.01 to 0.1%) in the sample. The chain links TRBV7-9 to TRBJ1-2, with D tentatively TRBD1 (6 bases). V lost 5 bases and J lost 3, with 16 bases in between. From germline, CDR1 is SEHNR and CDR2 FQNEAQ (reference sequence). The CDR3 has 15 residues. The CDR3 protein is CASSPQRTEDYGYTF. Written as DNA, the CDR3 is TGTGCCAGCAGCCCACAACGGACAGAGGACTATGGCTACACCTTC.

This chain uses TRBV6-1 with TRBJ2-3; 8 positions agree with TRBD2. The CDR3 consists of 16 residues. The V segment lost 2 bases and the J segment 5 bases; nucleotides outside the gene matches: 9. Germline assignment: CDR1 MNHNS and CDR2 SASEGT. CDR3 bases: TGTGCCAGCAGTGAAATCTGGGTCAGCGGGGGAGATACGCAGTATTTT. Protein sequence: CASSEIWVSGGDTQYF.

The V call is TRBV4-2, the J call TRBJ2-7, with unresolved D. V lost 0 bases and J lost 0, with 6 bases in between. Germline V gene lookup returns CDR1 LGHNA and CDR2 YNFKEQ. CDR3 length: 14 residues. The CDR3 loop is CASSQETSSYEQYF. CDR3 coding DNA: TGTGCCAGCAGCCAAGAAACCTCCTCCTACGAGCAGTACTTC.

This clonotype was seen more than once but under ten times. The gene calls are TRBV7-8 and TRBJ2-2; D is undetermined. There are 15 residues in the CDR3. In germline, CDR1 is SGHVS, CDR2 FQNEAQ. V was shortened by 0 bases and J by 2 bases, with 7 bases between the two germline ends. For the CDR3, the DNA is TGTGCCAGCAGCTTAGCGGGCCGTAACACCGGGGAGCTGTTTTTT. Amino acids: CASSLAGRNTGELFF.

The rearrangement uses TRBV11-2 and TRBJ2-2; the D is unclear. The V and J ends lost 5 bases and 0 bases respectively, with 10 bases between them. Germline V gene sequence: CDR1 SGHAT, CDR2 FQNNGV. The CDR3 is 15 amino acids. The CDR3 spells CASSLGFANTGELFF. For the CDR3, the DNA is TGTGCCAGCAGCCTGGGGTTCGCGAACACCGGGGAGCTGTTTTTT.

This chain joins TRBV6-1 and TRBJ2-5, with 12 bases matching TRBD2. The CDR3 has 13 residues. V lost 7 bases, J lost 9 bases, and 6 bases stayed unmatched. Germline assignment: CDR1 MNHNS and CDR2 SASEGT. The CDR3 nucleotides are TGTGCCAGCACTAGCGGGGGGGTATGGTCCCAGTACTTC. As protein: CASTSGGVWSQYF.

This clonotype qualifies as large. The chain has TRBV6-1 and TRBJ1-1; D uncertain. V was clipped by 3 bases and J by 11 bases, with 13 bases between them. CDR3 size: 12 residues. The germline V gene encodes CDR1 MNHNS and CDR2 SASEGT. The CDR3 protein is CASSELGILAFF. In nucleotides, the CDR3 is TGTGCCAGCAGTGAGCTGGGGATACTGGCTTTCTTT.

The chain employs TRBV10-2 and TRBJ2-3; 13 bases are shared with TRBD2. CDR1 is WSHSY, CDR2 SAAADI, per germline. CDR3 size: 14 residues. With V trimmed by 7 bases and J by 6 bases, 4 bases remained unmatched. CDR3 bases: TGCGCCAGCACCGCGACTAGCGGGGGGGATACGCAGTATTTT. It specifies CASTATSGGDTQYF.

The chain carries TRBV7-8 and TRBJ2-2; D not certain. CDR1 and CDR2 from the germline V gene are SGHVS and FQNEAQ. V shed 6 bases and J shed 2 bases, with 19 bases lying between them. This CDR3 spans 17 amino acids. The CDR3 sequence is CASSAIGRLLNTGELFF. The CDR3, as DNA: TGTGCCAGCAGTGCGATCGGGCGACTCCTTAACACCGGGGAGCTGTTTTTT. Combining the CDR3 with reference TRBV7-8 and TRBJ2-2 gives the whole variable domain GAGVSQSPRYKVAKRGQDVALRCDPISGHVSLFWYQQALGQGPEFLTYFQNEAQLDKSGLPSDRFFAERPEGSVSTLKIQRTQQEDSAVYLCASSAIGRLLNTGELFFGEGSRLTVL.

The chain couples TRBV2 to TRBJ2-7, with 7 bases fitting TRBD2. Losses at the gene ends were 5 bases for V and 9 bases for J; bases not matched to a gene: 4. The CDR3 totals 11 residues. Per germline, CDR1 SNHLY and CDR2 FYNNEI. As DNA, the CDR3 is TGTGCCAGCAGTACTAGCGATCGGCAGTACTTC. Its protein is CASSTSDRQYF.

CDR3 coding DNA: TGTGCCTGGAAGGACACCGGGGAGCTGTTTTTT. The encoded protein is CAWKDTGELFF. This sequence joins TRBV30 and TRBJ2-2; D not certain. V shed 4 bases and J shed 3 bases, with 3 bases lying between them. The germline V gene has CDR1 GTSNPN and CDR2 SVGIG (reference sequence). The CDR3 has 11 amino acids.

This clonotype has a handful of counts. The chain uses TRBV30 and TRBJ1-1; D is perhaps TRBD1 (6 bases). The CDR3 sequence is 17 residues long. The V and J ends lost 1 base and 1 base respectively, with 19 bases between them. Germline V lookup: CDR1 GTSNPN, CDR2 SVGIG (reference sequence). CDR3 sequence reads: CAWSEDSSETGNTEAFF. In DNA, the CDR3 is TGTGCCTGGAGTGAAGACAGTTCGGAGACAGGGAACACTGAAGCTTTCTTT.

The J gene is TRBJ2-5, the V gene TRBV4-2, with 13 bases that match TRBD2. Per the germline V gene, CDR1 is LGHNA and CDR2 is YNFKEQ. Trimming took 2 bases from V and 3 from J; bases not matched to a gene: 3. The CDR3 is 16 amino acids. Here the CDR3 DNA reads TGTGCCAGCAGCCAAACTAGCGGGGGGGCCGAAGAGACCCAGTACTTC. Amino acids: CASSQTSGGAEETQYF.

The genes are TRBV9 and TRBJ2-1, with TRBD2 as a possible D gene (7 bases). Germline CDR1 and CDR2: SGDLS and YYNGEE. The V gene lost 2 bases and the J gene lost 4 bases, with 16 bases spanning the gap. This CDR3 spans 16 amino acids. This chain's CDR3 is CASSVGGRGRYNEQFF. The CDR3 DNA reads TGTGCCAGCAGCGTTGGGGGGCGGGGGAGATACAATGAGCAGTTCTTC.

This clonotype was detected a few times. This chain uses TRBV20-1 with TRBJ1-1; D remains ambiguous. V was cut by 6 bases and J by 0 bases, with 11 bases left in between. Germline lookup yields CDR1 DFQATT and CDR2 SNEGSKA (reference sequence). The CDR3 length is 13 residues. The CDR3 region has the DNA TGCAGTGCCGCCGACGTCTTGAACACTGAAGCTTTCTTT. Protein sequence: CSAADVLNTEAFF.

This clonotype qualifies as medium-sized. V usage is TRBV20-1 and J usage is TRBJ1-1, with D perhaps matching TRBD1 (5 bases). With 6 bases removed from V and 0 bases from J, the gap between germline ends came to 14 bases. The CDR3 runs to 14 residues. Germline assignment: CDR1 DFQATT and CDR2 SNEGSKA (reference sequence). Here the CDR3 DNA reads TGCAGTGCCAACTCGGGGACCGTGAACACTGAAGCTTTCTTT. It translates to CSANSGTVNTEAFF.

In this sample, this clonotype is medium-sized. V usage is TRBV6-1 and J usage is TRBJ2-4; D is unclear. V shed 6 bases and J shed 0 bases, with 18 bases lying between them. In germline, CDR1 is MNHNS, CDR2 SASEGT. The CDR3 covers 17 residues. The CDR3 reads CASSPLSTNAAKNIQYF. DNA of the CDR3: TGTGCCAGCAGCCCCCTGTCCACTAACGCAGCCAAAAACATTCAGTACTTC.

This clonotype turned up a few times. V usage is TRBV7-3 and J usage is TRBJ2-2; D is perhaps TRBD1 or TRBD2 (5 bases each). Trimming took 5 bases from V and 7 from J, leaving 14 bases between them. There are 14 residues in the CDR3. Per germline, CDR1 SGHTA and CDR2 FQGTGA. CDR3 sequence (DNA): TGTGCCAGCAGCATAAGTTCAGGGAGCGGGGAGCTGTTTTTT. Protein: CASSISSGSGELFF.